This T cell receptor beta chain was sequenced in a study of blood T cell repertoires in COVID-19 (dated by TCRdb to the early 2020s). Background for the entire study: Samples covering the acute and convalescent phases of COVID-19 were provided by collaborators in the United States, Italy and Spain. The material from the prospective study consisted of cDNA or gDNA derived from T cells, B-cell-depleted T cells, or PBMCs. Subjects who had been exposed to COVID-19, were actively infected with it, or had recovered from it provided the deeply sampled blood TCRbeta repertoires that made up the dataset. The repertoires were released in a freely available public database intended as a resource for research on the immune response to SARS-CoV-2. Samples were obtained from the ongoing ImmuneRACE study (first 160 participants) and from about 1,300 subjects provided by 6 global collaborators. Sample metadata almost always included a de-identified subject ID, COVID-19 status, age in years and sex. Where HLA class I and class II types were available, the types were taken from metadata supplied by the sample provider, not from assay-based typing. General conclusions and limits of the study: The amount of clinical and demographic metadata varied by source and participant and was provided uncurated.

The immunoSEQ Assay, a bias-controlled multiplex PCR, was used to amplify TCRbeta CDR3 regions from genomic DNA. From the authors' description of their analysis: The number of nucleated cells in each sample was estimated by amplification of reference gene primers within the assay. Sequence reads were collapsed and filtered to measure the absolute abundance of every unique TCRbeta CDR3 rearrangement. For each sample, productive Simpson clonality was calculated as the square root of Simpson's diversity index over productive rearrangements. In its TCRdb copy, this immuneACCESS table keeps in-frame sequences only and misses some clones. Where compared with another copy, unresolved V genes explain less than half of these, and the others have no known cause. The DNA was the basis for D and trimming; V, J and clone size are from that table. The sample table records a few hundred thousand clones; roughly 87% of these occur just once. Of the sample, approximately 0.99% is held by the ten largest clones.

For this clone: The clone's antigen remains unknown. Base qualities are not at hand, and no much larger clone is one base apart.

Enrolling through a virtual design, the prospective study's participants ranged in age from roughly 18 to 90 years and lived across 20 to 25 United States geographic areas. In the prospective study, participants were assigned to cohorts based on the clinical history participants reported in a screening survey and a study questionnaire. Recovered participants in ImmuneRACE Cohort 3 were defined by two consecutive negative NP/OP PCR tests, clearance by a healthcare professional, or resolution of symptoms. In the prospective study, whole blood, serum and a nasopharyngeal or oropharyngeal swab were collected from each participant by mobile phlebotomists. Participants in the prospective study had the option to provide additional blood draws and questionnaires over a roughly 2-month period. Blood samples from the prospective study were shipped frozen or at room temperature prior to DNA extraction. The CDR3, from cysteine to phenylalanine, totals 15 residues. The DNA shown is the 45-base CDR3, in frame from base 1. V lost 5 bases and J lost 4 bases, and the count of bases not matched to a germline gene is 5. Based on the germline V gene, the CDR1 and CDR2 sequences are SGHAT and FQNNGV.

Input material: PBMCs or T cells enriched from blood (not recorded which). The rearranged segments are TRBV11-2 and TRBJ2-1, and 10 junctional nucleotides match TRBD1. This receptor was identified in a woman in her 30s who had recovered from COVID-19. This receptor carries the CDR3 CASSKGDRGYNEQFF. The sequenced DNA is TGTGCCAGCAGCAAAGGGGACAGGGGATACAATGAGCAGTTCTTC.